Below, 28 T cell receptor beta chains from the same sample are listed, as sequenced in a study of post-analysis software for immune sequencing data. The authors incorporated unique molecular identifiers into the TCR beta cDNA libraries. TCRdb re-derived calls from the PCR reads in MiXCR, one entry per CDR3 protein. Of about 170,000 distinct CDR3 sequences in the sample, about 32% were seen once. Overall study findings and caveats: Roughly five TRBV segments were significantly more frequent in patients than in controls. TRBV5-6, TRBV5-1 and TRBV20-1 were among these segments.

No antigens are known for them. The sequencing input was blood. Every receptor here comes from a girl aged 10 to 17 with multiple sclerosis.

CDR3 protein: CASSFPGTYPYEQYF. The DNA of the CDR3 is TGTGCCAGCAGTTTTCCCGGGACCTACCCCTACGAGCAGTACTTC. This chain links TRBV6-5 with TRBJ2-7, with D perhaps TRBD1 or TRBD2 (5 bases each). Trimming removed 4 bases from V and 2 bases from J, with 15 bases in between. Germline V gives CDR1 MNHEY, CDR2 SVGAGI. The length of the CDR3 is 15 residues.

Of note for this clonotype: A much larger clone lies one base from this, so it may be a read error. The chain links TRBV6-2 or TRBV6-3 to TRBJ2-7; 11 bases agree with TRBD2. Germline loops: CDR1 MNHEY, CDR2 SVGEGT. The CDR3 covers 15 residues. For the CDR3, the DNA is TGTGCCTGCAGATTCGGGACTAGCGGCCCCTACGAGCAGTACTTC. Its translation is CACRFGTSGPYEQYF.

The genes are TRBV7-8 and TRBJ2-3, with TRBD1 matching 11 bases. This CDR3 is 15 amino acids long. After removal of 6 bases from V and 1 base from J, the junction contained 3 bases not matched to a gene. CDR1 is SGHVS and CDR2 is FQNEAQ in the germline V gene. The CDR3 sequence is CASRDRGPRTDTQYF. CDR3 DNA: TGTGCCAGCAGGGACAGGGGGCCCCGCACAGATACGCAGTATTTT. The full variable domain, rest sourced from reference TRBV7-8 and TRBJ2-3, is GAGVSQSPRYKVAKRGQDVALRCDPISGHVSLFWYQQALGQGPEFLTYFQNEAQLDKSGLPSDRFFAERPEGSVSTLKIQRTQQEDSAVYLCASRDRGPRTDTQYFGPGTRLTVL.

This clonotype was counted between two and nine times. This may come from a read error, since a much larger clone is one base off. The chain is built from TRBV6-5 and TRBJ2-3; D ambiguous. V was clipped by 5 bases and J by 2 bases, with 11 bases between them. There are 14 residues in the CDR3. Germline assignment: CDR1 MNHEY and CDR2 SVGAGI. The CDR3 DNA sequence: TGTGCCAGCAGTGACGGGTATAACACAGATACGCAGTATTTT. This gives the protein CASSDGYNTDTQYF.

The gene calls are TRBV6-5 and TRBJ1-2; unclear D gene. CDR3 length: 14 amino acids. CDR1 is MNHEY and CDR2 is SVGAGI in the germline V gene. The ends were cut back, 8 bases at V and 8 bases at J, with 21 bases in the middle. CDR3 residues: CASGTQPGIGGYTF. Written as DNA, the CDR3 is TGTGCCAGCGGCACTCAGCCGGGTATAGGGGGCTACACCTTC.

The chain employs TRBV6-6 and TRBJ2-1; D uncertain. CDR1 is MNHNY and CDR2 is SVGAGI in the germline V gene (reference sequence). The CDR3 extends over 12 amino acids. V lost 2 bases to trimming and J lost 6 bases, with 5 bases between them. The CDR3 bases are TGTGCCAGCAGTTACCGAAGCAATGAGCAGTTCTTC. It is translated as CASSYRSNEQFF.

This clonotype was observed a handful of times. The chain has TRBV28 and TRBJ1-5; no clear D. Germline lookup yields CDR1 MDHEN and CDR2 SYDVKM. The ends were cut back, 2 bases at V and 6 bases at J, with 8 bases in the middle. The CDR3 spans 13 residues. CDR3 DNA sequence: TGTGCCAGCAGTTTAAGTTCGTTTCAGCCCCAGCATTTT. Protein product: CASSLSSFQPQHF.

This clonotype was found many times. The chain carries TRBV5-4 and TRBJ1-2; unclear D gene. The ends were cut back, 0 bases at V and 7 bases at J, with 13 bases in the middle. Germline CDR1 is SGHNT and CDR2 is YYREEE (reference sequence). The CDR3 has 14 amino acids. CDR3 sequence (DNA): TGTGCCAGCAGCTTGGGTGGCGGAGACGGTGGCTACACCTTC. Amino acids: CASSLGGGDGGYTF.

With regard to this clonotype: Being one base from a much bigger clone, this may be a read error. The DNA for the CDR3 is TGTGCCAGCAGCTTAAGCGGGAGAGCGGCAGATGCGCAGTATTTT. This translates into CASSLSGRAADAQYF. This chain connects TRBV5-6 to TRBJ2-3, with 8 bases identical to TRBD2. In germline, CDR1 is SGHDT, CDR2 YYEEEE. The CDR3 is 15 residues long. The whole variable domain, filled in from reference TRBV5-6 and TRBJ2-3, reads DAGVTQSPTHLIKTRGQQVTLRCSPKSGHDTVSWYQQALGQGPQFIFQYYEEEERQRGNFPDRFSGHQFPNYSSELNVNALLLGDSALYLCASSLSGRAADAQYFGPGTRLTVL.

This clonotype was counted between two and nine times. The chain couples TRBV7-9 to TRBJ2-3; D remains unclear. The germline V gene has CDR1 SEHNR and CDR2 FQNEAQ (reference sequence). This CDR3 has 15 amino acids. The V end lost 2 bases, the J end lost 2 bases, and 11 bases lay between the germline ends. This CDR3 is CASSLTTYSTDTQYF. The CDR3 coding sequence is TGTGCCAGCAGCTTAACGACCTATTCCACAGATACGCAGTATTTT.

This clonotype has only one observation. This sequence joins TRBV20-1 and TRBJ2-5; D is uncertain. Germline loops: CDR1 DFQATT, CDR2 SNEGSKA (reference sequence). V was pared by 6 bases and J by 1 base, with 9 bases between. The CDR3 consists of 12 residues. The CDR3: CSATFAQETQYF. CDR3 DNA: TGCAGTGCCACTTTCGCCCAAGAGACCCAGTACTTC.

This clonotype was counted ten times or more. The chain uses TRBV29-1 and TRBJ2-7; 9 bases agree with TRBD1. The J segment lost 2 bases and the V segment lost 7 bases, leaving 6 bases of the junction unmatched. The germline CDR1 and CDR2 sequences are SQVTM and ANQGSEA. The CDR3 extends over 13 amino acids. CDR3 sequence (DNA): TGCAGCGCCCGGACAGGGGCGGCCTACGAGCAGTACTTC. Translating it yields CSARTGAAYEQYF.

In this sample, this clonotype turned up many times. The chain combines TRBV20-1 with TRBJ2-7; tentative D call: TRBD2 (5 bases). V lost 0 bases to trimming and J lost 11 bases, with 8 bases between them. Per the germline V gene, CDR1 is DFQATT and CDR2 is SNEGSKA (reference sequence). The CDR3 has 10 residues. The CDR3, as DNA: TGCAGTGCTAGAGATCTAGCTGAGTACTTC. Its translation: CSARDLAEYF.

This clonotype showed up many times. The V call is TRBV7-9, the J call TRBJ2-7; the D is unclear. The CDR3 sequence is 14 residues long. The germline V and J ends were trimmed by 5 bases and 3 bases, with 14 bases remaining between them. Germline V gives CDR1 SEHNR, CDR2 FQNEAQ (reference sequence). CDR3: CASSPPNRNYEQYF. The CDR3 DNA reads TGTGCCAGCAGCCCCCCCAATCGCAACTACGAGCAGTACTTC.

V is TRBV20-1 and J is TRBJ2-1; 13 bases map to TRBD2. CDR3 length: 16 residues. Germline CDR1 is DFQATT and CDR2 is SNEGSKA (reference sequence). The trim removed 7 bases at V and 4 bases at J, leaving 10 bases unmatched. CDR3 amino acids: CSVAGLAGARYNEQFF. The CDR3 coding sequence is TGCAGTGTCGCCGGACTAGCGGGAGCCCGATACAATGAGCAGTTCTTC.

This clonotype has a handful of counts. The V and J genes are TRBV18 and TRBJ1-1; 8 positions match TRBD1. Germline-derived CDR1 and CDR2 are KGHSH and LQKENI. J lost 1 base, V lost 9 bases, and 4 bases had no gene match. The CDR3 sequence is 13 residues long. The DNA for the CDR3 is TGTGCCAGTCAGGGGGCCGGGAACACTGAAGCTTTCTTT. Encoded protein: CASQGAGNTEAFF.

Many counts were recorded for this clonotype. The rearrangement links TRBV12-3 or TRBV12-4 to TRBJ2-7; D is uncertain. Trimming left V 3 bases short and J 6 bases short, with 12 bases between. This CDR3 comprises 13 residues. CDR3 sequence reads: CASSFGESSEQYF. The DNA of the CDR3 is TGTGCCAGCAGTTTTGGGGAAAGCTCCGAGCAGTACTTC.

In this sample, this clonotype turned up many times. This chain links TRBV15 with TRBJ2-7; TRBD2 matches at 11 bases. Germline-derived CDR1 and CDR2 are LNHNV and YYDKDF (reference sequence). Unmatched junction bases numbered 4, after V lost 3 bases and J lost 0 bases. This CDR3 is 16 amino acids long. The CDR3 is CATSSHLAGGSYEQYF. For the CDR3, the DNA is TGTGCCACCAGCAGTCACCTAGCGGGAGGCTCCTACGAGCAGTACTTC. The full variable domain, in which reference TRBV15 and TRBJ2-7 provide the parts outside the CDR3, is DAMVIQNPRYQVTQFGKPVTLSCSQTLNHNVMYWYQQKSSQAPKLLFHYYDKDFNNEADTPDNFQSRRPNTSFCFLDIRSPGLGDTAMYLCATSSHLAGGSYEQYFGPGTRLTVT.

This clonotype was counted at least ten times. The rearrangement links TRBV11-2 to TRBJ2-5; TRBD2 is a possible D gene (6 bases). Germline assignment: CDR1 SGHAT and CDR2 FQNNGV. The CDR3 length is 14 residues. With 5 bases removed from V and 0 bases from J, the gap between germline ends came to 10 bases. The DNA for the CDR3 is TGTGCCAGCAGCCCGGGACTGGACCAAGAGACCCAGTACTTC. It is translated as CASSPGLDQETQYF.

Remarks on this clonotype: The junction and the germline gene differ at one end; a read error may be behind it. The rearrangement joins TRBV20-1 to TRBJ1-1; weak D call: TRBD1 (6 bases). This CDR3 comprises 10 residues. Germline CDR1 is DFQATT and CDR2 is SNEGSKA (reference sequence). The CDR3 here is CSSRGAEAFF. The CDR3 DNA follows: TGCAGTTCTAGGGGGGCTGAAGCTTTCTTT.

The rearrangement links TRBV12-3 or TRBV12-4 to TRBJ2-3; no definite D call. V gave up 1 base and J gave up 5 bases, with 10 bases separating them. The CDR3 totals 14 residues. The CDR3 region is CASSLGRSEDTQYF. The CDR3 DNA sequence: TGTGCCAGCAGTTTAGGTAGAAGCGAAGATACGCAGTATTTT.

By proportion, this clonotype is medium-sized. The chain is built from TRBV12-3 or TRBV12-4 and TRBJ1-2; 7 bases are a match to TRBD1. Germline trimming cut 4 bases from V and 4 bases from J; bases unmatched to any gene: 9. CDR3 length equals 15 residues. CDR3 amino acids: CASSSQDRKTYGYTF. The CDR3 DNA reads TGTGCCAGCAGTTCCCAGGACAGGAAGACCTATGGCTACACCTTC.

As to this clonotype: This clone may be a read error of a much larger clone one base away. The rearrangement uses TRBV20-1 and TRBJ2-3; D perhaps matches TRBD2 (5 bases). V was shortened by 6 bases and J by 2 bases, with 12 bases between the two germline ends. The CDR3 has 13 residues. CDR1 is DFQATT and CDR2 is SNEGSKA in the germline V gene (reference sequence). CDR3 in amino acids: CSAREPFTDTQYF. The CDR3 bases are TGCAGTGCGAGGGAGCCATTCACAGATACGCAGTATTTT.

This clonotype has just a few counts. This chain joins TRBV29-1 and TRBJ1-1; 9 bases agree with TRBD1. The CDR3 totals 13 residues. Germline values: CDR1 SQVTM, CDR2 ANQGSEA. V lost 3 bases, J lost 8 bases, and 7 bases stayed unmatched. CDR3 loop: CSVEGTGSAEAFF. As DNA, the CDR3 is TGCAGCGTTGAGGGGACAGGGTCCGCAGAAGCTTTCTTT.

The V call is TRBV5-4, the J call TRBJ1-2; tentative D call: TRBD1 (5 bases). Germline V gives CDR1 SGHNT, CDR2 YYREEE (reference sequence). This CDR3 has 17 residues. V was trimmed by 3 bases and J by 4 bases, leaving 22 bases between them. CDR3 nucleotide sequence: TGTGCCAGCAGCTCTCCCGGGGGGGGAAGGATAGGCTATGGCTACACCTTC. The encoded protein is CASSSPGGGRIGYGYTF. The entire variable domain, with the rest obtained from reference TRBV5-4 and TRBJ1-2, is as follows: ETGVTQSPTHLIKTRGQQVTLRCSSQSGHNTVSWYQQALGQGPQFIFQYYREEENGRGNFPPRFSGLQFPNYSSELNVNALELDDSALYLCASSSPGGGRIGYGYTFGSGTRLTVV.

This clonotype was observed a handful of times. The rearrangement joins TRBV5-1 to TRBJ1-1; 10 bases match TRBD1. V gave up 4 bases and J gave up 5 bases; unmatched junction bases: 14. Germline V CDR1 and CDR2: SGHRS, YFSETQ. The CDR3 contains 17 residues. The DNA for the CDR3 is TGCGCCAGCAGCGAGGCGGGACAGGGGACGGGATGGACTGAAGCTTTCTTT. This codes for CASSEAGQGTGWTEAFF.

Regarding this clonotype: The germline gene is not matched at one end of the junction; a read error may be the cause. The chain has TRBV12-3 or TRBV12-4 and TRBJ2-3; a possible D gene is TRBD2 (6 bases). The CDR3 extends over 14 amino acids. This CDR3 reads CASSQTRIRDAQYF. Here the CDR3 DNA reads TGTGCCAGCAGCCAGACTAGGATCCGAGATGCGCAGTATTTT.

This clonotype was picked up a small number of times. The genes are TRBV7-9 and TRBJ1-5; D unresolved. V was trimmed by 7 bases and J by 2 bases, leaving 12 bases between them. Germline CDR1 is SEHNR and CDR2 is FQNEAQ (reference sequence). This CDR3 has 14 amino acids. The CDR3 DNA follows: TGTGCCAGCACCAAAACTCCGGGCAATCAGCCCCAGCATTTT. Its protein product is CASTKTPGNQPQHF.